This TCR beta chain was profiled in a study of T cells in localized non-small cell lung cancer. Study-level findings and limits: Higher adjacent-lung clonality was associated with shorter survival. Appearing in adjacent lung were a median about 57 of the top 100 tumor clones. Uninvolved adjacent lung showed peak T cell clonality, exceeding tumor.

Produced via immunoSEQ multiplex PCR; TCRdb's table is partial and in-frame only. This repertoire shows about 4,400 clones, 20% to 25% found once; its top ten account for 5.2%. Regarding this clone: The antigen remains unidentified.

The germline V and J ends were trimmed by 5 bases and 3 bases, with 18 bases remaining between them. This CDR3 has 15 amino acids. Germline CDR1 is SGHRS and CDR2 is YFSETQ. This sequence joins TRBV5-1 and TRBJ2-7; a possible D gene is TRBD2 (6 bases). Here the sequenced sample was lung tumor tissue, taken before any cancer treatment. This sequence originates from a female donor over 55 with stage I lung adenocarcinoma. Here the CDR3 reads CASRRIQDGGYEQYF. In DNA, the CDR3 is TGCGCCAGCAGGCGGATCCAGGACGGGGGCTACGAGCAGTACTTC.